This T cell receptor (beta chain) was captured by sequencing in a study of blood T cell repertoires in COVID-19. Clones were read by immunoSEQ multiplex PCR, and TCRdb kept only the in-frame ones, dropping some. Altogether some 58,000 clones are present, about 86% being singletons, with the ten largest covering 3.5% to 4.5%. CDR1 MNHEY and CDR2 SMNVEV come from the germline V gene (reference sequence). After removal of 3 bases from V and 0 bases from J, the junction contained 5 bases not matched to a gene. This CDR3 has 17 amino acids. The clonotype originates from a man aged 50-60 years with acute or convalescent COVID-19. Sequencing was performed on peripheral blood. The rearrangement uses TRBV27 and TRBJ1-4; TRBD1 agrees at 9 bases. CDR3 in DNA: TGTGCCAGCAGTTTCGGGACAGGGCCCCCAACTAATGAAAAACTGTTTTTT. Encoded protein: CASSFGTGPPTNEKLFF.